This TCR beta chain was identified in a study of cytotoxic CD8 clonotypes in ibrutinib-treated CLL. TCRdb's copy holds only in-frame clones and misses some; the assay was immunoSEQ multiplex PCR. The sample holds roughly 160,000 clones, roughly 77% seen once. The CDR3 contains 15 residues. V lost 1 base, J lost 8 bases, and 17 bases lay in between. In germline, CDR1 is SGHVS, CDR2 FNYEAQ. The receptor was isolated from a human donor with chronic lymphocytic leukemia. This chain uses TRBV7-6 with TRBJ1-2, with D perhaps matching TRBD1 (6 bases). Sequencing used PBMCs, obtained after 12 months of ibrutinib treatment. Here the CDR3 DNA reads TGTGCCAGCAGCTTAGTGTCGTCCCGAGGGGGAGGCTACACCTTC. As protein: CASSLVSSRGGGYTF.